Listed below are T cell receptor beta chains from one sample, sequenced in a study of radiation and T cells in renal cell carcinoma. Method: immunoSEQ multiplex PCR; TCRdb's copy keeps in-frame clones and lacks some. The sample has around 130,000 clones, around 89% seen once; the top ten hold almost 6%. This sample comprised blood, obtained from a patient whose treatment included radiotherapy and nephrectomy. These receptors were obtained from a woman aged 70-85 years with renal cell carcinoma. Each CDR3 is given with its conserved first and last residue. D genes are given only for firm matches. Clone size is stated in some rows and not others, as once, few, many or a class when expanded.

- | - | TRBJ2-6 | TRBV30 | TGTGCCTGGAGTGCCCCAAACTCTGGGGCCAACGTCCTGACTTTC | CAWSAPNSGANVLTF
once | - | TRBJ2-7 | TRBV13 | TGTGCCAGCAGCTTTGTGGGGCAAGCCTACGAGCAGTACTTC | CASSFVGQAYEQYF
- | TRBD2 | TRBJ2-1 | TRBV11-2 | TGTGCCAGCAGCTTAGAGAGCGGGGGGCCGAGCAATGAGCAGTTCTTC | CASSLESGGPSNEQFF
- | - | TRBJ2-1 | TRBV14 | TGTGCCAGCAGCCAAGATCTCTCAGGGGGGCGGGTGGATGAGCAGTTCTTC | CASSQDLSGGRVDEQFF
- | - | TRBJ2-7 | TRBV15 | TGTGCCACCAGCAGAGATACCTACGAGCAGTACTTC | CATSRDTYEQYF
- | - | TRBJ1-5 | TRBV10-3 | TGTGCCATACGACAGGATAATCAGCCCCAGCATTTT | CAIRQDNQPQHF
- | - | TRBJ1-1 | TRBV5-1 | TGCGCCAGCAGCAACGGTCGGGGCACTGAAGCTTTCTTT | CASSNGRGTEAFF
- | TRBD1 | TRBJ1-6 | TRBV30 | TGTGCCTGGTCCCGGGGACAGGGGGATAATTCACCCCTCCACTTT | CAWSRGQGDNSPLHF
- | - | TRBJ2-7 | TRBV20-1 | TGCAGTGCTAGCGACTACGAGCAGTACTTC | CSASDYEQYF
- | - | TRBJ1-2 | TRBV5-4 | TGTGCCAGCAGCTTGGGGACTAGGGAGGGCGCCAGCTACACCTTC | CASSLGTREGASYTF
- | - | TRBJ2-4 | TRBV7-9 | TGTGCCAGCAGCCGCGAGGGGACCAAAAACATTCAGTACTTC | CASSREGTKNIQYF
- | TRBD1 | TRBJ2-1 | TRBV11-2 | TGTGCCAGCAGGGGACAGGGTCGATACAATGAGCAGTTCTTC | CASRGQGRYNEQFF
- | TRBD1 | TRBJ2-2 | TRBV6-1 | TGTGCCAGCAGTGAAAGGGGGGGACAGGGGACCGGGGAGCTGTTTTTT | CASSERGGQGTGELFF
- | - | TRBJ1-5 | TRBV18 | TGTGCCAGCTCACCACCAGGCCGAGGGGGCAATCAGCCCCAGCATTTT | CASSPPGRGGNQPQHF
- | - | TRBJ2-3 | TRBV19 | TGTGCCAGTAGTGAAACCGGCAACTTCGGTACGCAGTATTTT | CASSETGNFGTQYF
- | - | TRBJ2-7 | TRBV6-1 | TGTGCCAGCACCTCGCAGGGGCCCTACGAGCAGTACTTC | CASTSQGPYEQYF
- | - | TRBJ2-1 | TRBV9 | TGTGCCAGCAGCCGCCGGACGTCCTATGATAACAATGAGCAGTTCTTC | CASSRRTSYDNNEQFF
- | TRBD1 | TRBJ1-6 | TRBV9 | TGTGCCAGCAGCGAGGGACAGGGCCCCTATAATTCACCCCTCCACTTT | CASSEGQGPYNSPLHF
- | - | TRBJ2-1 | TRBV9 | TGTGCCAGCAGCGTAAGTAGGGATTACAATGAGCAGTTCTTC | CASSVSRDYNEQFF
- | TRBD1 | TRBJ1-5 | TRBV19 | TGTGCCAGTAGTATGGACAGGGGAGATCAGCCCCAGCATTTT | CASSMDRGDQPQHF
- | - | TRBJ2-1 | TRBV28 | TGTGCCAGCAGTTTCCATGACGGACTCTACAATGAGCAGTTCTTC | CASSFHDGLYNEQFF
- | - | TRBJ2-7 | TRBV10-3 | TGTGCCATCAGTGAACGAGGGCCCGAGCAGTACTTC | CAISERGPEQYF
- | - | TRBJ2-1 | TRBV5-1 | TGCGCCAGCAGCTTGGTTAGGGACAATGAGCAGTTCTTC | CASSLVRDNEQFF
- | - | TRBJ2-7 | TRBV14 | TGTGCCAGCAGCCGGACAGAAACCTACGAGCAGTACTTC | CASSRTETYEQYF
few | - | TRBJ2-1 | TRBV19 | TGTGCCAGTACCCCGGGTGGAAGGTACAATGAGCAGTTCTTC | CASTPGGRYNEQFF
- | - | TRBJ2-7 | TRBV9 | TGTGCCAGCAGCGTAAACAGGGTCAGTTACTCCTACGAGCAGTACTTC | CASSVNRVSYSYEQYF
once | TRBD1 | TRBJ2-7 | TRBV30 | TGTGCCTGGAGTGTAGGGACAGGGGTGGTCTACGAGCAGTACTTC | CAWSVGTGVVYEQYF
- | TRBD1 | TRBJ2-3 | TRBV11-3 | TGTGCCAGCAGCAGACAGGGACGCGGAGATACGCAGTATTTT | CASSRQGRGDTQYF
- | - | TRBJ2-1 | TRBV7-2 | TGTGCCAGCAGCTTAGCAATGCAGGGGAGGAATGAGCAGTTCTTC | CASSLAMQGRNEQFF
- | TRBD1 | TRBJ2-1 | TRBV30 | TGTGCCTGGAGTGGGTACAGGGGGAATGAGCAGTTCTTC | CAWSGYRGNEQFF
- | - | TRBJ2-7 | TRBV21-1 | TGTGCCAGCCGGTGTCAGGGGAGCTCCTACGAGCAGTACTTC | CASRCQGSSYEQYF
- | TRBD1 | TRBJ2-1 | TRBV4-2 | TGTGCCAGCAGCTACCGGGACAGGGCCGTGGGGAATGAGCAGTTCTTC | CASSYRDRAVGNEQFF
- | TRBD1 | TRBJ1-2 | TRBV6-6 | TGTGCCAGCAGTTCAGGGACAGGGGTCTATGGCTACACCTTC | CASSSGTGVYGYTF
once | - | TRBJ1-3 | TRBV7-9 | TGTGCCAGCAGCCGGGTGGAGGGGGACTCTGGAAACACCATATATTTT | CASSRVEGDSGNTIYF
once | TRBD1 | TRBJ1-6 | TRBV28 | TGTGCCAGCAATATACAACCGGACAGGGATTCACCCCTCCACTTT | CASNIQPDRDSPLHF
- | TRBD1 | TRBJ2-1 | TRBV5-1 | TGCGCCAGCAGCACCTGGGACAGGGCTGGCTACAATGAGCAGTTCTTC | CASSTWDRAGYNEQFF
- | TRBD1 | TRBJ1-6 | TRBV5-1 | TGCGCCAGCAGCTGGGGACAGGAAAATTCACCCCTCCACTTT | CASSWGQENSPLHF
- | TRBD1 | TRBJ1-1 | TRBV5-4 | TGTGCCAGCAGCCCGGGACAGGCCCGTGGTGAAGCTTTCTTT | CASSPGQARGEAFF
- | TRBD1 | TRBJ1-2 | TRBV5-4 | TGTGCCAGCAGCCCGAAGGGGGACAGGCTAAGGGATGGCTACACCTTC | CASSPKGDRLRDGYTF
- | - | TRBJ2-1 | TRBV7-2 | TGTGCCAGCAGCTTACCGGGGAGCTCCTACAATGAGCAGTTCTTC | CASSLPGSSYNEQFF
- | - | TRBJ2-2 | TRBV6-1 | TGTGCCAGCACCCCCCTAGGTCAGGGTGCCGGGGAGCTGTTTTTT | CASTPLGQGAGELFF
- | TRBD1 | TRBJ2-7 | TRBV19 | TGTGCCAGTAGTTCGACAGGGGGTTCCTACGAGCAGTACTTC | CASSSTGGSYEQYF
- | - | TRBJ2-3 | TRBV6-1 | TGTGCCAGCAGTGAAGCGGGCCGGTTCGGCACAGATACGCAGTATTTT | CASSEAGRFGTDTQYF